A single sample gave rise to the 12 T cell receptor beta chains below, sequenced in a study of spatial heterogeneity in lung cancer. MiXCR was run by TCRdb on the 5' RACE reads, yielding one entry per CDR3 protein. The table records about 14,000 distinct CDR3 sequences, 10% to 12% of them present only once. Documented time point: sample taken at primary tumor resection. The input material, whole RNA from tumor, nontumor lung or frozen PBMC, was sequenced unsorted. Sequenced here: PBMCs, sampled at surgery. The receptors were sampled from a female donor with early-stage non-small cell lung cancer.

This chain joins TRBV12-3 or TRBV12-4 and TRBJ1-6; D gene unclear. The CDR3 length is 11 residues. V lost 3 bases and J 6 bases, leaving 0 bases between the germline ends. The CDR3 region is CASSFNSPLHF. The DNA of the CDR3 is TGTGCCAGCAGTTTTAATTCACCCCTCCACTTT.

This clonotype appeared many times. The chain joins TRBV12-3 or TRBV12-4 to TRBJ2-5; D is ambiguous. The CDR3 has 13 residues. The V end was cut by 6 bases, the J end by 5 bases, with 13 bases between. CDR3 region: CASRAVGWETQYF. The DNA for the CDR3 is TGTGCCAGCAGGGCGGTCGGCTGGGAGACCCAGTACTTC.

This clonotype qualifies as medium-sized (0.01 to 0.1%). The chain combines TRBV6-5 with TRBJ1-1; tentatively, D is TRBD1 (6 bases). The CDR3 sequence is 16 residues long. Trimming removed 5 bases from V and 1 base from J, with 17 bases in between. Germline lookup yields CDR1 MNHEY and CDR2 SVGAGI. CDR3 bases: TGTGCCAGCAGTCAGGGAAGGGACAATGCGAACACTGAAGCTTTCTTT. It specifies CASSQGRDNANTEAFF.

DNA for the CDR3: TGCGCCAGCAGCGTTGGGACAGTCCAAGAGACCCAGTACTTC. Protein product: CASSVGTVQETQYF. The chain recombines TRBV5-1 with TRBJ2-5; TRBD1 agrees at 7 bases. This CDR3 contains 14 residues. Germline lookup yields CDR1 SGHRS and CDR2 YFSETQ. V was pared by 4 bases and J by 1 base, with 4 bases of the junction left unmatched.

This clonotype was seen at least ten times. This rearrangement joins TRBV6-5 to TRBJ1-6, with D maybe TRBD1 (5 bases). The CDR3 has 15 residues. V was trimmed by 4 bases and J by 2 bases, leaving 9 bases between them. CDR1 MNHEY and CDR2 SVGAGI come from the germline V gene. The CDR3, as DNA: TGTGCCAGCAGTTGGGGGAGCACCTATAATTCACCCCTCCACTTT. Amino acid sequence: CASSWGSTYNSPLHF.

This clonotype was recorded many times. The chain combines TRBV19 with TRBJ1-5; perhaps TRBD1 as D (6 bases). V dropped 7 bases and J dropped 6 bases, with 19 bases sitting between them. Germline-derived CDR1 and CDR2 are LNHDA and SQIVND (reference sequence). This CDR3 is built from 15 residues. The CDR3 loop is CASIPDSQRFQPQHF. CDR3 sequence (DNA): TGTGCCAGTATACCGGACAGTCAGCGATTTCAGCCCCAGCATTTT. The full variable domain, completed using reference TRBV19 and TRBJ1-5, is DGGITQSPKYLFRKEGQNVTLSCEQNLNHDAMYWYRQDPGQGLRLIYYSQIVNDFQKGDIAEGYSVSREKKESFPLTVTSAQKNPTAFYLCASIPDSQRFQPQHFGDGTRLSIL.

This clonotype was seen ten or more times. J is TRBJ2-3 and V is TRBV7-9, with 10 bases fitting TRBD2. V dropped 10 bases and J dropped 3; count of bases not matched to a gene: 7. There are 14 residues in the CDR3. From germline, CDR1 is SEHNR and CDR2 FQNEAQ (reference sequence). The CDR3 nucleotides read TGTGCCACCGAAGTTAGCGGGGGGACAGATACGCAGTATTTT. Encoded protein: CATEVSGGTDTQYF.

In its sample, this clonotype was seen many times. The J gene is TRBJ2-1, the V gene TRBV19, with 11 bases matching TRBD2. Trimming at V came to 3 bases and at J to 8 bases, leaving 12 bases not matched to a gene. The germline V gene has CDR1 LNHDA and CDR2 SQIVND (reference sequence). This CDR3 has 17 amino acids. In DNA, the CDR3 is TGTGCCAGTAGTATTGGTAGCGGGGGGGCCCTCGCGGATGAGCAGTTCTTC. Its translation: CASSIGSGGALADEQFF.

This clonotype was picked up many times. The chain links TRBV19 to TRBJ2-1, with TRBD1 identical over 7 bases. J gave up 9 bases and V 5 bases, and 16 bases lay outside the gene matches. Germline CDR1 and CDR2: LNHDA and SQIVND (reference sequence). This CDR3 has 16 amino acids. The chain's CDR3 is CASSPRGQFFEGEQFF. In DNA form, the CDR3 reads TGTGCCAGTAGTCCTCGGGGACAGTTTTTTGAGGGTGAGCAGTTCTTC.

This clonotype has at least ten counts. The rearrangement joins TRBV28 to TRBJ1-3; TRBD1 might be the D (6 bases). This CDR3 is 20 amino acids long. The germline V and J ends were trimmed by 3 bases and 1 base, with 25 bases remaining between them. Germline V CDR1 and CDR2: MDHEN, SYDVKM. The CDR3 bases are TGTGCCAGCAGTTTTGAGAAATTCCAGGGGTCTTGGGGTTCTGGAAACACCATATATTTT. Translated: CASSFEKFQGSWGSGNTIYF.

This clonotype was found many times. The CDR3 DNA reads as TGTGCTAAAACAGGGTTGCCCTACGAGCAGTACTTC. Protein sequence: CAKTGLPYEQYF. This rearrangement joins TRBV7-7 to TRBJ2-7; the D gene is possibly TRBD1 (6 bases). The germline gives CDR1 SSHAT, CDR2 FNYEAQ (reference sequence). The CDR3 extends over 12 amino acids.

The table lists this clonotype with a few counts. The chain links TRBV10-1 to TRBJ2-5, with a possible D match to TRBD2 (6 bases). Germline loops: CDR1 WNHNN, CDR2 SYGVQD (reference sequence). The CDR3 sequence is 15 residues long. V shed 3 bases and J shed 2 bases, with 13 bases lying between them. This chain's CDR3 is CASSDAGIGQETQYF. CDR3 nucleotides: TGCGCCAGCAGTGATGCGGGGATCGGACAAGAGACCCAGTACTTC.